These 29 T cell receptor beta chains originate from one sample sequenced in a study of identical twins. Each CDR3 protein gets one entry after TCRdb re-called the 5' RACE reads with MiXCR. The table lists 690,000 or so distinct CDR3 sequences, over 8.5% of them singletons. The data were also submitted as part of a second study, on yellow fever vaccine responses in identical twins.

What was sequenced was PBMCs. The receptors derive from a young woman in good health.

This clonotype was seen ten or more times. The chain has TRBV5-1 and TRBJ2-7; 8 bases are a match to TRBD1. The CDR3 totals 14 residues. Trimming removed 3 bases from V and 3 bases from J; junction bases left unmatched: 5. CDR1 is SGHRS and CDR2 is YFSETQ in the germline V gene. CDR3 DNA: TGCGCCAGCAGCTCAGGGGGCGCCGGCTACGAGCAGTACTTC. It is translated as CASSSGGAGYEQYF.

The table lists this clonotype with many counts. The chain is built from TRBV28 and TRBJ1-5; D may be TRBD1 (5 bases). The V gene's germline CDR1 is MDHEN and CDR2 SYDVKM. The CDR3 covers 14 residues. The V end was cut by 5 bases, the J end by 8 bases, with 16 bases between. The CDR3, as DNA: TGTGCCAGCAGTGGCCGTGGGGCCTCGGAGCCCCAGCATTTT. It codes for CASSGRGASEPQHF. The full variable domain, its missing parts supplied by reference TRBV28 and TRBJ1-5, is DVKVTQSSRYLVKRTGEKVFLECVQDMDHENMFWYRQDPGLGLRLIYFSYDVKMKEKGDIPEGYSVSREKKERFSLILESASTNQTSMYLCASSGRGASEPQHFGDGTRLSIL.

This clonotype was recorded many times. The CDR3 is CSVSGLAGGFTYEQYF. The CDR3 DNA reads as TGCAGCGTTAGCGGACTAGCGGGAGGTTTCACCTACGAGCAGTACTTC. The chain carries TRBV29-1 and TRBJ2-7, with 14 nucleotides matching TRBD2. CDR1 SQVTM and CDR2 ANQGSEA come from the germline V gene. The CDR3 has 16 residues. Trimming cost V 5 bases and J 2 bases; bases outside gene matches: 8.

This clonotype was found a few times. For the CDR3, the DNA is TGCGCCAGCAGCCTGGCCGACAGGGGGCAAAACATTCAGTACTTC. This translates into CASSLADRGQNIQYF. The V gene is TRBV5-1, the J gene TRBJ2-4; 10 bases map to TRBD1. Germline V gene sequence: CDR1 SGHRS, CDR2 YFSETQ. The CDR3 loop spans 15 amino acids. Trimming removed 4 bases from V and 5 bases from J; junction bases left unmatched: 6.

V and J are TRBV7-2 and TRBJ2-1; D ambiguous. Trimming cost V 4 bases and J 1 base, with 14 bases left between them. Germline values: CDR1 SGHTA, CDR2 FQGNSA. The CDR3 loop spans 16 amino acids. The CDR3 sequence: CASSSRRPISYNEQFF. The CDR3 DNA follows: TGTGCCAGCAGCTCCCGGCGGCCTATTTCCTACAATGAGCAGTTCTTC.

This rearrangement joins TRBV9 to TRBJ2-3; 8 positions agree with TRBD2. Trimming cost V 0 bases and J 3 bases; bases outside gene matches: 6. The CDR3 is 16 residues long. Per germline, CDR1 SGDLS and CDR2 YYNGEE. The CDR3 DNA sequence: TGTGCCAGCAGCGTAGTCGGGACTAGAAGTACAGATACGCAGTATTTT. Translated, it gives CASSVVGTRSTDTQYF.

This clonotype was seen only a few times. The chain links TRBV20-1 to TRBJ2-1; TRBD2 matches 11 bases. Germline trimming cut 3 bases from V and 7 bases from J; bases unmatched to any gene: 5. The CDR3 contains 14 residues. Per germline, CDR1 DFQATT and CDR2 SNEGSKA (reference sequence). In DNA form, the CDR3 reads TGCAGTGCTAGGGCTAGCGGGGGGTGGAATGAGCAGTTCTTC. Amino acid sequence: CSARASGGWNEQFF.

The rearrangement uses TRBV6-2 or TRBV6-3 and TRBJ2-1; 11 bases agree with TRBD2. Germline loops: CDR1 MNHEY, CDR2 SVGEGT. The CDR3 contains 14 residues. With V trimmed by 7 bases and J by 6 bases, 5 bases remained unmatched. In DNA, the CDR3 is TGTGCCAGCAAATCGGGACTAGCGGCCAATGAGCAGTTCTTC. This sequence encodes CASKSGLAANEQFF.

This chain uses TRBV9 with TRBJ2-3; D assignment may be TRBD1 or TRBD2 (6 bases each). The CDR3 loop spans 15 amino acids. Germline CDR1 and CDR2: SGDLS and YYNGEE. V dropped 0 bases and J dropped 1 base, with 9 bases sitting between them. Here the CDR3 reads CASSVVGGRTDTQYF. The CDR3, as DNA: TGTGCCAGCAGCGTAGTCGGGGGCCGCACAGATACGCAGTATTTT.

This clonotype was seen many times. The chain couples TRBV28 to TRBJ1-3; D not resolved. Germline CDR1 MDHEN, CDR2 SYDVKM. Trimming removed 5 bases at V and 0 bases at J, with 8 bases between. The CDR3 covers 14 residues. CDR3 bases: TGTGCCAGCAGTCTAATAAGCTCTGGAAACACCATATATTTT. The encoded protein is CASSLISSGNTIYF. Combining the CDR3 with reference TRBV28 and TRBJ1-3 gives the whole variable domain DVKVTQSSRYLVKRTGEKVFLECVQDMDHENMFWYRQDPGLGLRLIYFSYDVKMKEKGDIPEGYSVSREKKERFSLILESASTNQTSMYLCASSLISSGNTIYFGEGSWLTVV.

The chain carries TRBV7-3 and TRBJ2-7; no reliable D call. V was shortened by 2 bases and J by 3 bases, with 14 bases between the two germline ends. The germline CDR1 and CDR2 sequences are SGHTA and FQGTGA. The CDR3 loop spans 15 amino acids. This chain's CDR3 is CASSLYPAADYEQYF. CDR3 DNA: TGTGCCAGCAGCTTATACCCCGCCGCTGACTACGAGCAGTACTTC.

There are many counts of this clonotype. The V gene is TRBV4-3, the J gene TRBJ2-5; 10 nucleotides match TRBD2. This CDR3 has 16 amino acids. CDR1 and CDR2 (germline): LGHNA, YSLEER. The trim removed 0 bases at V and 3 bases at J, leaving 4 bases unmatched. The CDR3: CASSQDALAGEETQYF. Here the CDR3 DNA reads TGCGCCAGCAGCCAAGATGCCCTAGCGGGAGAAGAGACCCAGTACTTC.

The chain links TRBV7-9 to TRBJ2-1; no firm D call. The length of the CDR3 is 12 residues. The V gene's germline CDR1 is SEHNR and CDR2 FQNEAQ (reference sequence). V was cut by 1 base and J by 8 bases, with 6 bases left in between. CDR3 region: CASSLVPDEQFF. As DNA, the CDR3 is TGTGCCAGCAGCTTAGTGCCAGATGAGCAGTTCTTC.

This clonotype was seen many times. The rearrangement links TRBV12-3 or TRBV12-4 to TRBJ2-1; D possibly corresponds to TRBD1 (5 bases). The CDR3 is made up of 12 amino acids. V was cut by 3 bases and J by 7 bases, with 7 bases left in between. The CDR3 spells CASSFPGNEQFF. CDR3 sequence (DNA): TGTGCCAGCAGTTTCCCAGGGAATGAGCAGTTCTTC.

This clonotype has a handful of counts. The chain carries TRBV6-5 and TRBJ2-7; no clear D gene. The CDR3 is 15 amino acids. Germline CDR1 MNHEY, CDR2 SVGAGI. V lost 0 bases and J lost 2, with 11 bases in between. CDR3 sequence reads: CASSYSGDQPYEQYF. The CDR3 nucleotides are TGTGCCAGCAGTTACTCCGGTGACCAACCCTACGAGCAGTACTTC.

This clonotype was recorded a few times. The V and J genes are TRBV6-1 and TRBJ2-7, with D maybe TRBD2 (5 bases). Trimming cost V 6 bases and J 0 bases, with 12 bases left between them. The CDR3 is made up of 14 amino acids. Per germline, CDR1 MNHNS and CDR2 SASEGT. CDR3 residues: CASSERRSSYEQYF. The CDR3 region has the DNA TGTGCCAGCAGCGAGCGGAGGAGCTCCTACGAGCAGTACTTC.

This clonotype was counted only a few times. The J gene is TRBJ2-2, the V gene TRBV29-1; 9 bases are a match to TRBD2. After removal of 4 bases from V and 4 bases from J, the junction contained 10 bases not matched to a gene. The germline gives CDR1 SQVTM, CDR2 ANQGSEA. The length of the CDR3 is 16 residues. The CDR3 DNA sequence: TGCAGCGTTGGGCGGGAGGGCCTCGTCGGCACCGGGGAGCTGTTTTTT. Its protein product is CSVGREGLVGTGELFF.

The chain couples TRBV11-2 to TRBJ2-3; 8 bases map to TRBD1. CDR1 is SGHAT, CDR2 FQNNGV, per germline. The V segment lost 0 bases and the J segment 6 bases; nucleotides outside the gene matches: 14. CDR3 length equals 18 residues. CDR3 amino acids: CASSLDPPGGTGWDTQYF. The CDR3 bases are TGTGCCAGCAGCTTAGATCCCCCCGGTGGGACAGGATGGGATACGCAGTATTTT.

J is TRBJ2-7 and V is TRBV28; TRBD1 or TRBD2 may be the D gene (5 bases each). The CDR3 is made up of 18 amino acids. V dropped 7 bases and J dropped 0 bases, with 25 bases sitting between them. From germline, CDR1 is MDHEN and CDR2 SYDVKM. This CDR3 reads CASIQPGQPGQRSYEQYF. The DNA of the CDR3 is TGTGCCAGCATACAGCCGGGGCAGCCGGGGCAACGCTCCTACGAGCAGTACTTC.

This clonotype came up many times. The rearrangement links TRBV12-3 or TRBV12-4 to TRBJ2-3; TRBD2 is a possible D gene (6 bases). The V gene lost 7 bases and the J gene lost 0 bases, with 20 bases spanning the gap. The CDR3 consists of 17 residues. This CDR3 is CASILDGGTTSTDTQYF. For the CDR3, the DNA is TGTGCCAGCATCTTAGATGGGGGGACGACTAGCACAGATACGCAGTATTTT.

This clonotype was observed at least ten times. This chain connects TRBV7-2 to TRBJ2-7, with 7 nucleotides matching TRBD2. The CDR3 covers 15 residues. J gave up 0 bases and V 2 bases, and 4 bases lay outside the gene matches. CDR1 is SGHTA and CDR2 is FQGNSA in the germline V gene. The CDR3: CASSLSGASSYEQYF. The CDR3 nucleotides are TGTGCCAGCAGCTTAAGCGGGGCTAGCTCCTACGAGCAGTACTTC.

The J gene is TRBJ2-1, the V gene TRBV2, with D unresolved. The germline V gene encodes CDR1 SNHLY and CDR2 FYNNEI. This CDR3 has 14 amino acids. Trimming took off 8 bases at V and 0 bases at J, with 11 bases between the two ends. This CDR3 reads CASVVVSSYNEQFF. CDR3 sequence (DNA): TGTGCCAGCGTAGTCGTCAGCTCCTACAATGAGCAGTTCTTC.

Many counts were recorded for this clonotype. The V gene is TRBV4-3, the J gene TRBJ1-2; TRBD1 might be the D (6 bases). This CDR3 has 15 residues. Germline CDR1 LGHNA, CDR2 YSLEER. The germline V and J ends were trimmed by 0 bases and 6 bases, with 14 bases remaining between them. The CDR3 nucleotides read TGCGCCAGCAGCCAAGATCGCCAGGGGAGGGATGGCTACACCTTC. Protein sequence: CASSQDRQGRDGYTF.

Ten or more counts support this clonotype. V and J are TRBV20-1 and TRBJ2-1, with 7 positions matching TRBD2. The length of the CDR3 is 16 residues. Germline V CDR1 and CDR2: DFQATT, SNEGSKA (reference sequence). The J segment lost 1 base and the V segment lost 3 bases, leaving 9 bases of the junction unmatched. The CDR3 protein is CSARVPGTISYNEQFF. The CDR3 coding sequence is TGCAGTGCTAGGGTCCCCGGGACTATTTCCTACAATGAGCAGTTCTTC.

This clonotype came up a few times. The rearrangement uses TRBV19 and TRBJ2-6; unclear D gene. V lost 2 bases to trimming and J lost 0 bases, with 11 bases between them. Germline CDR1 is LNHDA and CDR2 is SQIVND (reference sequence). The CDR3 totals 17 residues. CDR3 loop: CASSIIPHHSGANVLTF. CDR3 sequence (DNA): TGTGCCAGTAGTATAATCCCCCATCACTCTGGGGCCAACGTCCTGACTTTC.

This clonotype was counted only a few times. The chain carries TRBV12-3 or TRBV12-4 and TRBJ2-1, with D perhaps given as TRBD1 or TRBD2 (6 bases each). The V gene lost 9 bases and the J gene lost 2 bases, with 17 bases spanning the gap. This CDR3 is 15 amino acids long. CDR3 DNA: TGTGCCAGTGCGAGGGGGGACTTCGCCTACAATGAGCAGTTCTTC. Translated, it gives CASARGDFAYNEQFF.

This clonotype turned up a few times. The chain has TRBV6-2 or TRBV6-3 and TRBJ2-1; TRBD1 agrees at 12 bases. In germline, CDR1 is MNHEY, CDR2 SVGEGT. The length of the CDR3 is 17 residues. The V segment lost 4 bases and the J segment 6 bases; nucleotides outside the gene matches: 10. The CDR3 protein is CASSSRDRGQIFNEQFF. The CDR3 nucleotides read TGTGCCAGCAGTTCCCGGGACAGGGGGCAAATCTTCAATGAGCAGTTCTTC.

The V gene is TRBV5-1, the J gene TRBJ1-2; a weak D match, TRBD1 (5 bases). The V end was cut by 4 bases, the J end by 0 bases, with 10 bases between. The germline V gene encodes CDR1 SGHRS and CDR2 YFSETQ. The CDR3 is 14 residues long. CDR3 bases: TGCGCCAGCAGCGGGACTACAGCTAACTATGGCTACACCTTC. Translation gives CASSGTTANYGYTF.

This clonotype has only a few counts. V and J are TRBV3-1 and TRBJ2-1; TRBD2 might be the D (6 bases). CDR3 length: 13 residues. V was trimmed by 4 bases and J by 10 bases, leaving 14 bases between them. Germline V lookup: CDR1 LGHDT, CDR2 YNNKEL (reference sequence). DNA of the CDR3: TGTGCCAGCAGCCCCTCAGTGGCGGGGGAGCAGTTCTTC. It is translated as CASSPSVAGEQFF.